This TCR beta chain was obtained from a study of T-cell memory formation after mild COVID-19. About the research overall: Across donors, TCR clusters were largely donor specific.

Germline V gene data show CDR1 as LGHDT and CDR2 as YNNKEL (reference sequence). The CDR3 spans 16 residues. V was cut by 3 bases and J by 2 bases, with 17 bases left in between. A single record per CDR3 protein comes from TCRdb applying MiXCR to the 5' RACE reads. The sample includes about 110,000 distinct CDR3 sequences, roughly an eighth of them seen just once. The chain employs TRBV3-1 and TRBJ2-7; D unresolved. This TCR was recovered from an adult woman who had mild COVID-19 (a few samples of this study predate the infection). Cell type and time point are not known. Sequences were obtained from PBMCs or a T cell subset sorted from them (not recorded which). CDR3 in amino acids: CASSQDTYWGTYEQYF. DNA of the CDR3: TGTGCCAGCAGCCAGGATACTTATTGGGGTACCTACGAGCAGTACTTC.